A single sample gave rise to the 25 T cell receptor beta chains below, sequenced in a study of identical twins. TCRdb called the 5' RACE reads again in MiXCR, with one record for every CDR3 protein. The data hold 200,000 to 250,000 distinct CDR3 sequences, with less than 8% observed a single time. These same records also appear under a second study, on yellow fever vaccine responses in identical twins.

Source material: memory (CD45RO+) T cells sorted from blood. The receptors stem from a woman aged 18-29 years in good health.

This clonotype occurred many times. This chain uses TRBV6-2 or TRBV6-3 with TRBJ1-1; tentatively, D is TRBD1 (5 bases). The CDR3 spans 13 residues. Trimming shortened V by 4 bases and J by 3 bases, and 9 bases separated the two germline ends. The V gene's germline CDR1 is MNHEY and CDR2 SVGEGT. CDR3: CASSSIRDTEAFF. CDR3 DNA: TGTGCCAGCAGTTCGATCAGGGACACTGAAGCTTTCTTT.

This clonotype was observed many times. As DNA, the CDR3 is TGCGCCAGCAGCCAAGAACAGGGCCTAGGGGAAGCTTTCTTT. Translation: CASSQEQGLGEAFF. The V call is TRBV4-3, the J call TRBJ1-1, with D possibly matching TRBD1 (6 bases). Germline CDR1 LGHNA, CDR2 YSLEER. V was trimmed by 0 bases and J by 8 bases, leaving 13 bases between them. This CDR3 spans 14 amino acids.

CDR3 loop: CASSQGGGSGSTGELFF. DNA of the CDR3: TGCGCCAGCAGCCAGGGGGGGGGTAGCGGGAGCACCGGGGAGCTGTTTTTT. This rearrangement joins TRBV4-3 to TRBJ2-2; 9 positions agree with TRBD2. J was trimmed by 4 bases and V by 3 bases; bases with no gene match: 9. Germline-derived CDR1 and CDR2 are LGHNA and YSLEER. CDR3 length equals 17 residues.

This clonotype has a handful of counts. V is TRBV5-4 and J is TRBJ2-1, with D perhaps assigned TRBD1 or TRBD2 (6 bases each). V dropped 6 bases and J dropped 1 base, with 14 bases sitting between them. Germline CDR1 reads SGHNT; CDR2 reads YYREEE (reference sequence). The CDR3 covers 15 residues. The CDR3 DNA follows: TGTGCCAGCACCCAAGGGGGGCTTTCCTACAATGAGCAGTTCTTC. Protein: CASTQGGLSYNEQFF. Using reference TRBV5-4 and TRBJ2-1 for the parts outside the CDR3, the full variable domain is ETGVTQSPTHLIKTRGQQVTLRCSSQSGHNTVSWYQQALGQGPQFIFQYYREEENGRGNFPPRFSGLQFPNYSSELNVNALELDDSALYLCASTQGGLSYNEQFFGPGTRLTVL.

The chain uses TRBV7-8 and TRBJ2-3; D gene unclear. The germline V gene encodes CDR1 SGHVS and CDR2 FQNEAQ. CDR3 length equals 13 residues. V lost 5 bases, J lost 6 bases, and 12 bases lay in between. CDR3 in DNA: TGTGCCAGCAGCCTACCCCCGGCGGATACGCAGTATTTT. This sequence encodes CASSLPPADTQYF.

In its sample, this clonotype was seen many times. The V call is TRBV12-3 or TRBV12-4, the J call TRBJ2-2; D remains unclear. The germline V and J ends were trimmed by 6 bases and 7 bases, with 9 bases remaining between them. CDR3 length: 12 residues. The CDR3 sequence: CASRTLIGELFF. Written as DNA, the CDR3 is TGTGCCAGCAGAACCTTGATCGGGGAGCTGTTTTTT.

This clonotype appeared a few times. The chain uses TRBV7-2 and TRBJ2-7; TRBD2 matches 9 bases. Germline V gene sequence: CDR1 SGHTA, CDR2 FQGNSA. The CDR3 spans 16 residues. V shed 5 bases, J shed 3 bases, and the junction held 11 bases outside the gene matches. Written as DNA, the CDR3 is TGTGCCAGCAGCCCCCGGACTAGCGCGATGTTCTACGAGCAGTACTTC. Translating gives CASSPRTSAMFYEQYF. The entire variable domain, with the rest obtained from reference TRBV7-2 and TRBJ2-7, is as follows: GAGVSQSPSNKVTEKGKDVELRCDPISGHTALYWYRQSLGQGLEFLIYFQGNSAPDKSGLPSDRFSAERTGGSVSTLTIQRTQQEDSAVYLCASSPRTSAMFYEQYFGPGTRLTVT.

This sequence joins TRBV28 and TRBJ2-2, with 9 bases fitting TRBD2. This CDR3 has 16 residues. V lost 2 bases to trimming and J lost 3 bases; unmatched junction nucleotides: 4. Germline lookup yields CDR1 MDHEN and CDR2 SYDVKM. The CDR3 DNA sequence: TGTGCCAGCAGTTTAGGGCGGGGGGGCGACACCGGGGAGCTGTTTTTT. It is translated as CASSLGRGGDTGELFF.

This clonotype was found a few times. The chain carries TRBV5-6 and TRBJ2-3, with D possibly matching TRBD2 (6 bases). This CDR3 is built from 17 residues. V lost 3 bases to trimming and J lost 0 bases, with 17 bases between them. Germline loops: CDR1 SGHDT, CDR2 YYEEEE. CDR3 in DNA: TGTGCCAGCAGCTCCTATGTTGTAGCGGTTAGCACAGATACGCAGTATTTT. Protein: CASSSYVVAVSTDTQYF.

The CDR3 region is CAWSDGVSYEQYF. DNA for the CDR3: TGTGCCTGGAGTGACGGGGTCTCCTACGAGCAGTACTTC. The J gene is TRBJ2-7, the V gene TRBV30, with a possible D match to TRBD2 (5 bases). The length of the CDR3 is 13 residues. Per germline, CDR1 GTSNPN and CDR2 SVGIG (reference sequence). V lost 1 base, J lost 0 bases, and 7 bases lay in between.

The chain combines TRBV6-2 or TRBV6-3 with TRBJ2-7; 10 bases map to TRBD1. Germline trimming cut 4 bases from V and 4 bases from J; bases unmatched to any gene: 7. The CDR3 totals 15 residues. Germline V gives CDR1 MNHEY, CDR2 SVGEGT. The CDR3 nucleotides read TGTGCCAGCAGTTCCAGGACAGGGGGGAGATACGAGCAGTACTTC. Its translation: CASSSRTGGRYEQYF.

The chain recombines TRBV30 with TRBJ2-3; 8 nucleotides align to TRBD2. The junction had 10 bases not matched to a gene; V was cut back by 7 bases and J by 4 bases. Germline assignment: CDR1 GTSNPN and CDR2 SVGIG (reference sequence). The CDR3 is made up of 14 amino acids. The CDR3 spells CASRPGGRPDTQYF. CDR3 nucleotides: TGTGCCTCCCGCCCGGGCGGGAGGCCAGATACGCAGTATTTT.

This clonotype was detected many times. The chain has TRBV29-1 and TRBJ2-7; D is possibly TRBD1 or TRBD2 (6 bases each). Trimming took off 6 bases at V and 0 bases at J, with 15 bases between the two ends. Germline values: CDR1 SQVTM, CDR2 ANQGSEA. The CDR3 spans 14 residues. The CDR3 region has the DNA TGCAGCGTGGAGGGACACCACAACTCCTACGAGCAGTACTTC. This codes for CSVEGHHNSYEQYF.

The gene calls are TRBV4-3 and TRBJ1-3, with 8 bases matching TRBD1. The CDR3 is 17 residues long. Trimming removed 0 bases from V and 2 bases from J; junction bases left unmatched: 6. Per the germline V gene, CDR1 is LGHNA and CDR2 is YSLEER. The CDR3 protein is CASSQDAAGGPGNTIYF. The CDR3 DNA reads as TGCGCCAGCAGCCAAGATGCGGCAGGGGGCCCTGGAAACACCATATATTTT.

This clonotype was counted only a few times. The genes are TRBV20-1 and TRBJ2-7, with D hard to call. V gave up 5 bases and J gave up 0 bases, with 8 bases separating them. The germline V gene encodes CDR1 DFQATT and CDR2 SNEGSKA (reference sequence). The CDR3 contains 12 residues. The chain's CDR3 is CSAAGLSYEQYF. The CDR3, as DNA: TGCAGTGCTGCCGGGCTCTCCTACGAGCAGTACTTC.

The CDR3 DNA sequence: TGTGCCACCAGCAGAGATATAGGGACGAGGGGGACCCAGTACTTC. Its translation is CATSRDIGTRGTQYF. The chain recombines TRBV15 with TRBJ2-5; D may be TRBD1 or TRBD2 (5 bases each). In germline, CDR1 is LNHNV, CDR2 YYDKDF (reference sequence). The CDR3 totals 15 residues. Trimming took off 0 bases at V and 7 bases at J, with 15 bases between the two ends.

The V call is TRBV5-1, the J call TRBJ2-3; tentatively, D is TRBD2 (5 bases). Germline CDR1 and CDR2: SGHRS and YFSETQ. Between the trimmed V and J ends, which lost 3 bases and 1 base, there was a span of 36 bases. There are 23 residues in the CDR3. CDR3 loop: CASSWENEAGPEKVVAGTDTQYF. The CDR3 region has the DNA TGCGCCAGCAGCTGGGAGAATGAGGCCGGCCCAGAGAAGGTCGTTGCCGGCACAGATACGCAGTATTTT.

This chain connects TRBV3-1 to TRBJ1-1, with D perhaps TRBD1 (6 bases). CDR1 LGHDT and CDR2 YNNKEL come from the germline V gene (reference sequence). Trimming removed 3 bases at V and 1 base at J, with 15 bases between. This CDR3 has 16 amino acids. The CDR3 nucleotides read TGTGCCAGCAGCCAGCCCCCTACAGGGCGGAACACTGAAGCTTTCTTT. Residues: CASSQPPTGRNTEAFF.

In its sample, this clonotype was seen many times. The chain links TRBV7-9 to TRBJ1-2, with D hard to call. The CDR3 spans 13 residues. In germline, CDR1 is SEHNR, CDR2 FQNEAQ (reference sequence). V was clipped by 5 bases and J by 8 bases, with 15 bases between them. The CDR3 loop reads CASSPGLERGYTF. The CDR3, as DNA: TGTGCCAGCAGCCCCGGGTTAGAGCGGGGCTACACCTTC.

J is TRBJ2-3 and V is TRBV7-9; 10 bases fit TRBD1. This CDR3 is 15 amino acids long. The V gene's germline CDR1 is SEHNR and CDR2 FQNEAQ (reference sequence). The V and J ends lost 7 bases and 5 bases, in that order; junction bases with no gene match: 9. The CDR3 here is CASTNGTGVRDTQYF. For the CDR3, the DNA is TGTGCCAGCACCAACGGGACAGGGGTTCGAGATACGCAGTATTTT.

The rearrangement uses TRBV25-1 and TRBJ2-3, with D hard to call. Germline CDR1 reads MGHDK; CDR2 reads SYGVNS. The length of the CDR3 is 15 residues. The V end was cut by 3 bases, the J end by 2 bases, with 12 bases between. For the CDR3, the DNA is TGTGCCAGCAGTGATAGGTTATTGAACACAGATACGCAGTATTTT. This gives the protein CASSDRLLNTDTQYF.

Ten or more counts support this clonotype. The gene calls are TRBV7-2 and TRBJ2-3; a possible D gene is TRBD2 (6 bases). Deletions cut 2 bases from V and 11 bases from J, with 23 bases between. Germline V lookup: CDR1 SGHTA, CDR2 FQGNSA. This CDR3 contains 16 residues. The CDR3 DNA reads TGTGCCAGCAGCTTAAGTCCGGGGGACCCTGCACAAAAGCAGTATTTT. As protein: CASSLSPGDPAQKQYF.

This clonotype has a count of ten or more. The CDR3 nucleotides read TGTGCCAGCATTAGGGACAGGATGTCCCTCTCTGGAAACACCATATATTTT. Its translation: CASIRDRMSLSGNTIYF. This chain connects TRBV28 to TRBJ1-3; 8 bases match TRBD1. With 7 bases clipped from V and 0 bases from J, the junction kept 11 bases outside the gene matches. CDR1 MDHEN and CDR2 SYDVKM come from the germline V gene. The CDR3 contains 17 residues.

The rearrangement joins TRBV28 to TRBJ2-7; possible D gene TRBD1, 5 bases. CDR3 length: 12 amino acids. Trimming shortened V by 6 bases and J by 4 bases, and 10 bases separated the two germline ends. CDR1 MDHEN and CDR2 SYDVKM come from the germline V gene. CDR3 sequence (DNA): TGTGCCAGCAGGATACAGGAGTACGAGCAGTACTTC. Protein: CASRIQEYEQYF.

This clonotype was seen more than once but under ten times. The CDR3 DNA is TGCAGTGCTAGCCGGAAGGGACAGCTATACAATGAGCAGTTCTTC. Amino acids: CSASRKGQLYNEQFF. The J gene is TRBJ2-1, the V gene TRBV20-1, with 7 bases identical to TRBD1. Germline values: CDR1 DFQATT, CDR2 SNEGSKA (reference sequence). The V segment lost 3 bases and the J segment 4 bases; nucleotides outside the gene matches: 9. This CDR3 is built from 15 residues.